This TCR beta chain was captured by sequencing in a study of human thymus T cells. General study points: The authors found apparently biased V and J gene usage in thymic and blood repertoires. Related studies found that unrelated individuals share highly overlapping thymic repertoires.

A word on this clone: No antigen is known for it.

The CDR3 is made up of 17 amino acids. Germline loops: CDR1 LGHNA, CDR2 YSLEER. V was clipped by 0 bases and J by 5 bases, with 20 bases between them. Sequenced by immunoSEQ multiplex PCR; TCRdb stores in-frame clones only, minus some. Among around 120,000 clones listed, around 94% were seen once. The study used thymus tissue resected during corrective heart surgery. Infants served as donors; they were healthy and Finnish and were having corrective surgery for congenital heart defects. Material for sequencing was thymus tissue. This chain uses TRBV4-3 with TRBJ2-7, with D perhaps assigned TRBD1 or TRBD2 (5 bases each). The receptor was isolated from a boy younger than two with a congenital heart defect but otherwise immunologically healthy. The CDR3 DNA follows: TGCGCCAGCAGCCAAGATCAGGTGACGGGGACGCAAAACGAGCAGTACTTC. Translating it yields CASSQDQVTGTQNEQYF.